The 25 T cell receptor beta chains presented below share a single source sample, sequenced in a study of identical twins. MiXCR, run by TCRdb on the 5' RACE reads, gives a single entry per CDR3 protein. The sample carries fewer than 650,000 distinct CDR3 sequences, 7.5% to 10% recorded once. Another study also made use of these data, one on yellow fever vaccine responses in identical twins.

The sequencing input was PBMCs. These receptors all stem from a woman under 30 in good health.

This clonotype came up a few times. The CDR3 here is CAWSESTDTQYF. DNA for the CDR3: TGTGCCTGGAGTGAAAGCACAGATACGCAGTATTTT. The rearrangement joins TRBV30 to TRBJ2-3; no clear D gene. Germline values: CDR1 GTSNPN, CDR2 SVGIG (reference sequence). The length of the CDR3 is 12 residues. The ends were cut back, 1 base at V and 0 bases at J, with 2 bases in the middle.

Many counts were recorded for this clonotype. The chain couples TRBV4-2 to TRBJ1-4; D may be TRBD1 (5 bases). Germline lookup yields CDR1 LGHNA and CDR2 YNFKEQ. The V and J ends lost 1 base and 11 bases respectively, with 14 bases between them. This CDR3 has 14 residues. The CDR3, as DNA: TGTGCCAGCAGCCAAGTTGGTCAGGGAGGGAAACTGTTTTTT. This sequence encodes CASSQVGQGGKLFF.

This chain links TRBV3-1 with TRBJ2-5, with D uncertain. V was trimmed by 10 bases and J by 2 bases, leaving 20 bases between them. The CDR3 runs 15 residues. Germline CDR1 reads LGHDT; CDR2 reads YNNKEL (reference sequence). In nucleotides, the CDR3 is TGTGCCACCTGCCAAGAAGTGGCTATACAAGAGACCCAGTACTTC. Translating it yields CATCQEVAIQETQYF.

This clonotype was seen more than once but under ten times. V usage is TRBV20-1 and J usage is TRBJ2-1; TRBD2 is a possible D gene (6 bases). The CDR3 consists of 14 residues. Germline values: CDR1 DFQATT, CDR2 SNEGSKA (reference sequence). V was pared by 3 bases and J by 0 bases, with 9 bases between. CDR3 nucleotide sequence: TGCAGTGCTAGTTGGGGGGACTCCTACAATGAGCAGTTCTTC. It is translated as CSASWGDSYNEQFF.

This clonotype was observed at least ten times. The chain carries TRBV27 and TRBJ2-1; TRBD2 might be the D (7 bases). The CDR3 totals 13 residues. Trimming took off 6 bases at V and 10 bases at J, with 16 bases between the two ends. Germline values: CDR1 MNHEY, CDR2 SMNVEV (reference sequence). CDR3 in DNA: TGTGCCAGCAGCTGGGCGGGGGCGTACGAGCAGTTCTTC. Amino acids: CASSWAGAYEQFF.

This clonotype has at least ten counts. The V and J genes are TRBV3-1 and TRBJ2-2, with D perhaps TRBD2 (6 bases). Germline V gives CDR1 LGHDT, CDR2 YNNKEL (reference sequence). Trimming left V 4 bases short and J 9 bases short, with 9 bases between. The CDR3 has 12 amino acids. Here the CDR3 DNA reads TGTGCCAGCAGCCTCGGGACTCGGGAGCTGTTTTTT. Translation: CASSLGTRELFF.

Many counts were recorded for this clonotype. The chain is built from TRBV4-2 and TRBJ1-2, with unresolved D. Germline V lookup: CDR1 LGHNA, CDR2 YNFKEQ. The CDR3 is 15 residues long. Trimming left V 0 bases short and J 6 bases short, with 14 bases between. In DNA, the CDR3 is TGTGCCAGCAGCCAAGAGGTTGGCAGAATCAATGGCTACACCTTC. It encodes CASSQEVGRINGYTF.

This clonotype has more than one count but fewer than ten. The chain couples TRBV30 to TRBJ2-7; 10 nucleotides agree with TRBD1. V lost 1 base to trimming and J lost 7 bases; unmatched junction nucleotides: 1. Germline values: CDR1 GTSNPN, CDR2 SVGIG (reference sequence). This CDR3 region has 12 residues. The CDR3 region is CAWSGTGGEQYF. The CDR3 nucleotides are TGTGCCTGGAGTGGGACAGGGGGTGAGCAGTACTTC.

The chain recombines TRBV5-4 with TRBJ2-7; 7 bases line up with TRBD1. Germline-derived CDR1 and CDR2 are SGHNT and YYREEE (reference sequence). The CDR3 has 15 amino acids. Trimming took 4 bases from V and 1 from J; bases not matched to a gene: 8. Written as DNA, the CDR3 is TGTGCCAGCAGCATAGCAGGGGGACGGTCCTACGAGCAGTACTTC. Protein sequence: CASSIAGGRSYEQYF. The full variable domain, rest sourced from reference TRBV5-4 and TRBJ2-7, is ETGVTQSPTHLIKTRGQQVTLRCSSQSGHNTVSWYQQALGQGPQFIFQYYREEENGRGNFPPRFSGLQFPNYSSELNVNALELDDSALYLCASSIAGGRSYEQYFGPGTRLTVT.

The genes are TRBV28 and TRBJ2-7, with D perhaps assigned TRBD1 or TRBD2 (6 bases each). Between the trimmed V and J ends, which lost 7 bases and 0 bases, there was a span of 16 bases. The germline V gene has CDR1 MDHEN and CDR2 SYDVKM. This CDR3 is built from 15 residues. The chain's CDR3 is CASTTVGGPSYEQYF. DNA for the CDR3: TGTGCCAGCACCACGGTAGGGGGGCCCTCCTACGAGCAGTACTTC.

This clonotype was recorded a few times. The chain joins TRBV10-1 to TRBJ2-2; D remains unclear. Germline CDR1 is WNHNN and CDR2 is SYGVQD (reference sequence). V was trimmed by 0 bases and J by 2 bases, leaving 7 bases between them. The CDR3 extends over 15 amino acids. CDR3 bases: TGCGCCAGCAGTGAGTCGCATTTTAACACCGGGGAGCTGTTTTTT. Its protein product is CASSESHFNTGELFF.

This clonotype was seen a few times. The chain uses TRBV29-1 and TRBJ2-7; D is uncertain. The CDR3 length is 15 residues. V lost 3 bases and J lost 2, with 17 bases in between. Per germline, CDR1 SQVTM and CDR2 ANQGSEA. CDR3 nucleotide sequence: TGCAGCGTTGAGCGCAGGCGAGAAAGAACCTACGAGCAGTACTTC. Translating gives CSVERRRERTYEQYF.

This clonotype was seen a handful of times. The gene calls are TRBV27 and TRBJ2-5; 7 bases fit TRBD1. The germline gives CDR1 MNHEY, CDR2 SMNVEV (reference sequence). V was clipped by 6 bases and J by 5 bases; unmatched bases: 15. The CDR3 is 16 residues long. The DNA of the CDR3 is TGTGCCAGCAGCTCAACCGGAACAGGGGCGTGGGAGACCCAGTACTTC. Translated: CASSSTGTGAWETQYF.

This clonotype appeared many times. The rearrangement joins TRBV7-9 to TRBJ2-1; 10 bases line up with TRBD1. V was clipped by 3 bases and J by 6 bases; unmatched bases: 5. The CDR3 extends over 15 amino acids. CDR1 is SEHNR and CDR2 is FQNEAQ in the germline V gene (reference sequence). The DNA of the CDR3 is TGTGCCAGCAGCTTTTGGGACAGGGGAGGCAATGAGCAGTTCTTC. Amino acids: CASSFWDRGGNEQFF.

J is TRBJ2-3 and V is TRBV28; D is undetermined. Germline V lookup: CDR1 MDHEN, CDR2 SYDVKM. The CDR3 has 15 residues. V was cut by 8 bases and J by 0 bases, with 15 bases left in between. DNA for the CDR3: TGTGCCAGCGGCAAGGGTATAACTAGCACAGATACGCAGTATTTT. Its protein is CASGKGITSTDTQYF.

Comments on this clonotype: This may be a read error: a much more frequent sequence differs by one nucleotide. The V gene is TRBV21-1, the J gene TRBJ2-4; the D call in the table, TRBD1, was not verified against the DNA. TRBV21-1 is a known pseudogene. The CDR3 runs to 15 residues. The CDR3 region has the DNA TGTGCCAGCAGCAAAGATGAGGGGGCCAAAACCATTCAGTACTTC. Protein sequence: CASSKDEGAKTIQYF.

This clonotype has only a few counts. The chain couples TRBV29-1 to TRBJ2-2; the D gene is possibly TRBD2 (6 bases). V was pared by 3 bases and J by 6 bases, with 17 bases between. Germline assignment: CDR1 SQVTM and CDR2 ANQGSEA. This CDR3 has 15 amino acids. The CDR3: CSVDGKSGVAGELFF. The CDR3 DNA follows: TGCAGCGTTGATGGGAAATCGGGGGTCGCCGGGGAGCTGTTTTTT.

The chain joins TRBV10-3 to TRBJ2-6, with D unclear. The V and J ends lost 4 bases and 0 bases respectively, with 10 bases between them. Germline CDR1 reads ENHRY; CDR2 reads SYGVKD. The CDR3 consists of 16 residues. CDR3 region: CAISVFRPSGANVLTF. CDR3 DNA: TGTGCCATCAGTGTATTTCGACCCTCTGGGGCCAACGTCCTGACTTTC.

The chain uses TRBV7-9 and TRBJ2-7; a possible D gene is TRBD1 (5 bases). The CDR3 extends over 12 amino acids. The V end lost 5 bases, the J end lost 6 bases, and 11 bases lay between the germline ends. CDR1 is SEHNR and CDR2 is FQNEAQ in the germline V gene (reference sequence). The CDR3 protein is CASSNGRAEQYF. In DNA, the CDR3 is TGTGCCAGCAGCAATGGCAGGGCCGAGCAGTACTTC.

The chain carries TRBV11-2 and TRBJ2-1, with TRBD1 identical over 9 bases. The CDR3 runs 14 residues. Germline CDR1 reads SGHAT; CDR2 reads FQNNGV. V was clipped by 5 bases and J by 15 bases; unmatched bases: 14. This CDR3 is CASSPSGTGKNPFF. The CDR3 DNA sequence: TGTGCCAGCAGCCCGTCCGGGACAGGGAAGAATCCGTTCTTC.

V gene TRBV9 combines with J gene TRBJ2-3; 8 nucleotides agree with TRBD2. Germline trimming cut 0 bases from V and 5 bases from J; bases unmatched to any gene: 5. From germline, CDR1 is SGDLS and CDR2 YYNGEE. The CDR3 totals 15 residues. Written as DNA, the CDR3 is TGTGCCAGCAGCGTAGGCGGGAGGCGGGGAGATACGCAGTATTTT. It is translated as CASSVGGRRGDTQYF.

This clonotype was recorded at least ten times. The rearrangement links TRBV11-2 to TRBJ2-7; TRBD1 matches at 8 bases. Germline V CDR1 and CDR2: SGHAT, FQNNGV. The V and J ends lost 1 base and 7 bases, in that order; junction bases with no gene match: 18. This CDR3 contains 18 residues. The CDR3: CASSLALGQEGGRWEQYF. The CDR3 DNA follows: TGTGCCAGCAGCTTAGCTCTGGGACAGGAGGGAGGTCGGTGGGAGCAGTACTTC.

The chain combines TRBV7-9 with TRBJ2-3, with 10 bases aligning to TRBD1. The V gene end was trimmed by 1 base and the J gene end by 2 bases; junction bases not matched to a gene: 6. Germline CDR1 reads SEHNR; CDR2 reads FQNEAQ (reference sequence). There are 17 residues in the CDR3. CDR3 DNA sequence: TGTGCCAGCAGCTTAGGACAGGGGGCAATGTTCACAGATACGCAGTATTTT. As protein: CASSLGQGAMFTDTQYF.

This clonotype was seen only a few times. V is TRBV6-2 or TRBV6-3 and J is TRBJ2-1; D is uncertain. The CDR3 runs 15 residues. Deletions cut 7 bases from V and 0 bases from J, with 13 bases between. The germline CDR1 and CDR2 sequences are MNHEY and SVGEGT. The CDR3 DNA reads as TGTGCCAGCACCGCAGGCCGGAGCTCCTACAATGAGCAGTTCTTC. Its protein is CASTAGRSSYNEQFF.

This clonotype was seen a few times. V and J are TRBV20-1 and TRBJ2-7; weak D call: TRBD2 (6 bases). The CDR3 has 13 residues. Germline V gene lookup returns CDR1 DFQATT and CDR2 SNEGSKA (reference sequence). Trimming shortened V by 6 bases and J by 0 bases, and 12 bases separated the two germline ends. The CDR3 DNA is TGCAGTGCGGAGCTAGCGCCCTCCTACGAGCAGTACTTC. Encoded protein: CSAELAPSYEQYF.